The source of this TCR beta chain is a study of low-dose radiotherapy and immunotherapy resistance in tumors. Germline V gene data show CDR1 as LGHNA and CDR2 as YNFKEQ. Deletions cut 0 bases from V and 7 bases from J, with 7 bases between. The CDR3 extends over 12 amino acids. Time point of the sample: after trial treatment. The treatment denotes: LDRT plus nivolumab, ipilimumab, low-dose cyclophosphamide and aspirin (RACIN trial). With respect to this clonotype: A far larger clone is one nucleotide away, so this likely arose from a read error.

Primers used for first-strand cDNA, a TRAV- and TRBV-specific set, covered both alpha and beta chains. It was with a constant-region primer and a V-primer adapter that TCRs were amplified over approximately 20 PCR cycles. TCRdb reanalysed the reads using MiXCR and keeps one entry per CDR3 protein. The data contain under 70,000 distinct CDR3 sequences, under 30% of them singletons. This rearrangement joins TRBV4-2 to TRBJ2-7; no firm D call. This material consisted of PBMCs, taken after low-dose radiotherapy plus immunotherapy. This receptor was identified in a male donor with prostate cancer. The CDR3 region has the DNA TGTGCCAGCAGCCAAGATGAGTATGAGCAGTACTTC. It specifies CASSQDEYEQYF.